Listed below are T cell receptor beta chains from one sample, sequenced in a study of monozygotic twins with inflammatory bowel disease. TCRdb reprocessed the 5' RACE reads and reports one entry per CDR3 protein, with no DNA. This sample's table has around 370,000 distinct CDR3 sequences. Sample: blood. These receptors were taken from a human donor with ulcerative colitis or Crohn's disease, or a healthy co-twin of an affected twin (not recorded which). CDR3s include the opening cysteine and the closing phenylalanine or tryptophan.

TRBV14	TRBJ1-4	CASSQRTGGWYGEKLFF
TRBV7-8	TRBJ2-6	CASSLVVYYSGANVLTF
TRBV20-1	TRBJ2-7	CSATPRGRGYEQYF
TRBV24-1	TRBJ2-2	CATSGHSTGELFF
TRBV6-2/TRBV6-3	TRBJ1-1	CASSYSKTEAFF
TRBV5-1	TRBJ2-5	CASSFGQGLQETQYF
TRBV7-8	TRBJ2-7	CASSLGGLSSYEQYF
TRBV4-1	TRBJ2-7	CASSQERSGDGIITYEQYF
TRBV29-1	TRBJ1-4	CSVDGVEGVDEKLFF
TRBV6-2/TRBV6-3	TRBJ1-1	CASNQGTEAFF
TRBV7-2	TRBJ1-4	CASSLNPAATNEKLFF
TRBV29-1	TRBJ2-1	CSVERGQYNEQFF
TRBV28	TRBJ2-7	CASSPRGLARSYEQYF
TRBV6-2/TRBV6-3	TRBJ2-2	CASSFRKNTGELFF